This T cell receptor (beta chain) was sequenced for a study of regulatory T cells in long-lasting Graves disease. Overall study: Antithyroid drugs had been taken under 3 months by newly diagnosed Graves' patients.

Many counts were recorded for this clonotype. Its antigen is still unknown. Sample time point: newly diagnosed GD, antithyroid drugs for less than 3 months. Preparation of the TCR library used RNA extracted from PBMCs. Whole-study results and caveats: Whereas about a thousand public clonotypes were shared by new patients, persistent patients shared more, at under 3,000.

Construction of the TCR beta libraries employed iRepertoire HTBI primers in conjunction with Arm-PCR of CDR3 regions. From the multiplex PCR reads, TCRdb called clonotypes with MiXCR, one entry per CDR3 protein. This table holds around 420,000 distinct CDR3 sequences, about 15% found once. In addition, the sample was reused for a study of T cells in Graves' hyperthyroidism and ophthalmopathy. That report notes: The study enrolled patients aged 18 to 65 with newly diagnosed hyperthyroidism of under 2 months' duration.

The sample consisted of peripheral blood mononuclear cells (PBMCs), taken at new diagnosis, from a patient treated with antithyroid drugs. The source of this sequence is a middle-aged woman with Graves disease.

CDR3 bases: TGTGCCAGCAGCCCAGGGACAGACGAGCAGTACTTC. Protein sequence: CASSPGTDEQYF. V usage is TRBV11-2 and J usage is TRBJ2-7; 7 bases are shared with TRBD1. Germline CDR1 reads SGHAT; CDR2 reads FQNNGV. V trimming: 5 bases; J trimming: 5 bases; junction bases outside the gene matches: 3. The CDR3 extends over 12 amino acids.